This T cell receptor beta chain is drawn from a study of T cells in Graves' hyperthyroidism and ophthalmopathy. RNA transcripts provided the source from which TCR beta CDR3 regions were amplified. With the HTBI primer set, the TCR CDR3 went through a first round of RT-PCR. TCRdb re-derived calls from the multiplex PCR reads in MiXCR, one entry per CDR3 protein. In the table there are under 70,000 distinct CDR3 sequences, 53% of which are singletons. Trimming cost V 3 bases and J 6 bases; bases outside gene matches: 5. The CDR3 extends over 14 amino acids. Looked up from germline, CDR1 is DFQATT and CDR2 is SNEGSKA (reference sequence). Note on this clonotype: The antigen remains unidentified.

Study-wide results and limits: Model output signaled ophthalmopathy a median 6.5 months ahead of onset.

Uncontrolled infection, other autoimmune disease, pregnancy or lactation led to exclusion. Every diagnosis used clinical symptoms, serum thyroxine and TRAb, thyroid ultrasound and orbital computed tomography. From roughly 9.2 ml of fresh peripheral blood, PBMCs were isolated. The chain has TRBV20-1 and TRBJ2-2, with 9 bases matching TRBD1. The sample consisted of blood. This clonotype originated in a woman aged 55 to 70 with Graves' ophthalmopathy. The CDR3 bases are TGCAGTGCTAGGGGAGGACAGGGGTCCGGGGAGCTGTTTTTT. It yields the protein CSARGGQGSGELFF.